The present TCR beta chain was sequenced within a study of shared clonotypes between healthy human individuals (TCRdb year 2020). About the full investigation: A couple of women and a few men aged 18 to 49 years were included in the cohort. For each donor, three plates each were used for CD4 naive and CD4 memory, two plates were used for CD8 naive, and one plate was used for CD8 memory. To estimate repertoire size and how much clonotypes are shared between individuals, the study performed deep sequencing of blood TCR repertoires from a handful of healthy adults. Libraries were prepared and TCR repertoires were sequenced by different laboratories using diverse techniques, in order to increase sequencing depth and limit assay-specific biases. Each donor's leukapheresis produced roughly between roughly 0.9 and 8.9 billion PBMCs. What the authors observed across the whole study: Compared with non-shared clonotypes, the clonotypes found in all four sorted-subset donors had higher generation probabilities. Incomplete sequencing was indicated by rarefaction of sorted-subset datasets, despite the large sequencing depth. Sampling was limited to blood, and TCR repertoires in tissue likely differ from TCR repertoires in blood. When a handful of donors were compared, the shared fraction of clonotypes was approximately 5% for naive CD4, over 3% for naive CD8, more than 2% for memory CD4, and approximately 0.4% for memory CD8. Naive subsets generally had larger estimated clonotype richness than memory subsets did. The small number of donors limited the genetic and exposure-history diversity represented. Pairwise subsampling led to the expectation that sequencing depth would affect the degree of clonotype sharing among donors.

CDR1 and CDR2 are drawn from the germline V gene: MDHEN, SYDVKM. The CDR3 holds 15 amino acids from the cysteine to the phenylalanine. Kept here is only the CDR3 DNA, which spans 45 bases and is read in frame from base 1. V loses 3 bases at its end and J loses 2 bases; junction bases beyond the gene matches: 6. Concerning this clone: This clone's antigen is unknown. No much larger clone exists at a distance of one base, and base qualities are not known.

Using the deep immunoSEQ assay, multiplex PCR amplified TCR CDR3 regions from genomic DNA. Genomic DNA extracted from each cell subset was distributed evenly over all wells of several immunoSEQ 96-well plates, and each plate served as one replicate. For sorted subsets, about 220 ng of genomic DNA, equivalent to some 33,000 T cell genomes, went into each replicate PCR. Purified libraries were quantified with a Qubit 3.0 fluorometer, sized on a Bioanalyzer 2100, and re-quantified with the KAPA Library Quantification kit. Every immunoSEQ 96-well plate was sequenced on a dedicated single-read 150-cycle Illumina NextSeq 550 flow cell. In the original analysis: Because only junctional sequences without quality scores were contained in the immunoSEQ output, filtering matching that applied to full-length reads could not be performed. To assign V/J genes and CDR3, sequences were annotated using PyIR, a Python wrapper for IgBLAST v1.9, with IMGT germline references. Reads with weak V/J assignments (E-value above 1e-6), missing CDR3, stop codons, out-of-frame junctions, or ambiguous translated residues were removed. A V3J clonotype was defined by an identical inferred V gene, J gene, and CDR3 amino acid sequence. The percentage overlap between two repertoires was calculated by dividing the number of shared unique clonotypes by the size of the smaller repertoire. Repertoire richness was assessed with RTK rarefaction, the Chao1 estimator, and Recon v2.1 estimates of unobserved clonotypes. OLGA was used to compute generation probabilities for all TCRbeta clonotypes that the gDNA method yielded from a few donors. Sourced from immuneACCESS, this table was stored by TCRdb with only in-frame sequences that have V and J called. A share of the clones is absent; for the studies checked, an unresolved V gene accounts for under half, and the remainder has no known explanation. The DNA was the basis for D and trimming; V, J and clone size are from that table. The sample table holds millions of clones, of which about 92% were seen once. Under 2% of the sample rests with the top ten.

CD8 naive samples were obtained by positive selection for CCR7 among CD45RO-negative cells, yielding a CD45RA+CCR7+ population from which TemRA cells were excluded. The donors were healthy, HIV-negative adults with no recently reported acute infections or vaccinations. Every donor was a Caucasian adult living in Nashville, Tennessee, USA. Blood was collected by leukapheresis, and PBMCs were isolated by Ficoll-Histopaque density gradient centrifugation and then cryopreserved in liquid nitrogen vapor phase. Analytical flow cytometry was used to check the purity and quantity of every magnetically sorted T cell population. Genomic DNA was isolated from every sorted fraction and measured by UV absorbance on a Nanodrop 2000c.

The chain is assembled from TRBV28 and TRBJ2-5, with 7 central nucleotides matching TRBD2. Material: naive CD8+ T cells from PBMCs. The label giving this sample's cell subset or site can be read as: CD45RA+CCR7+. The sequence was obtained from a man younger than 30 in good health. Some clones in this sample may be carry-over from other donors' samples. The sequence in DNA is TGTGCCAGCAGTTTCCGGGGGGTGGGTCAAGAGACCCAGTACTTC. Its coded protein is CASSFRGVGQETQYF.